This TCR beta chain came from a study of T cell repertoires in cytomegalovirus infection. Turning to the study itself: Public TCR beta signatures were indicative of both CMV infection and a matching HLA type.

TCRdb reprocessed the reads with MiXCR, giving one entry per CDR3 protein. Of around 100,000 distinct CDR3 sequences listed, 10% are singletons. Study-level points and caveats: Within the response measured ex vivo, HLA-C-restricted CMV-specific TCR beta clonotypes were dominant. Of the TCR beta families, the public ones yielded a cumulative frequency that identified carriers of CMV plus the relevant HLA.

This clonotype was seen a few times. Antigen unknown. V shed 7 bases and J 2 bases; nucleotides not matched to a gene: 10. The CDR3 runs to 16 residues. Germline V gene sequence: CDR1 LGHNA, CDR2 YNFKEQ. This clonotype was sampled from a human donor in good health (CMV status not recorded). Some clones in this sample may be carry-over from other donors' samples. The sequencing sample was made of PBMCs, sequenced either directly or after in vitro stimulation (not recorded which). The genes are TRBV4-2 and TRBJ2-3, with 9 bases aligning to TRBD2. The CDR3 coding sequence is TGTGCCAGCAAGGACGAAGCGGGAGGACTCACAGATACGCAGTATTTT. It encodes CASKDEAGGLTDTQYF.